The table lists the clone carrying this T cell receptor (beta chain) with many counts. Its target is unknown. The CDR3 extends over 14 amino acids. Germline-derived CDR1 and CDR2 are SQVTM and ANQGSEA. Germline trimming cut 6 bases from V and 1 base from J; bases unmatched to any gene: 5. As to time point: longitudinal time-point 3. A single record per CDR3 protein comes from TCRdb applying MiXCR to the 5' RACE reads. The table lists roughly 53,000 distinct CDR3 sequences, 7% to 10% of them singletons. The source of the sample is a study of neurological immune-mediated disorders. Study-wide findings and caveats: The expanded clones of different subjects shared no CDR3 amino acid sequences (suggesting private repertoires in all groups).

The chain uses TRBV29-1 and TRBJ1-4; 7 bases map to TRBD1. The sequence came from a woman aged 35 to 49 in good health. The sample comprised PBMCs. CDR3 in amino acids: CSVPDRETNEKLFF. In DNA, the CDR3 is TGCAGCGTACCCGACAGGGAAACTAATGAAAAACTGTTTTTT. Supplemented by reference TRBV29-1 and TRBJ1-4, the full variable domain reads SAVISQKPSRDICQRGTSLTIQCQVDSQVTMMFWYRQQPGQSLTLIATANQGSEATYESGFVIDKFPISRPNLTFSTLTVSNMSPEDSSIYLCSVPDRETNEKLFFGSGTQLSVL.